The TCR beta chain described here comes from a study of long-term antiretroviral therapy in people with HIV. Study-level findings and limits: CDR3 lengths in HIV samples spanned a narrower range than controls. Diversity went up after ART and still fell short of transplant donor controls.

Points on this clone: Its antigen is undetermined.

The CDR3 totals 17 residues. J gave up 7 bases and V 6 bases, and 14 bases lay outside the gene matches. Per germline, CDR1 SEHNR and CDR2 FQNEAQ (reference sequence). Cryopreserved PBMC numbered about 1-10 million per sample before DNA extraction. Survey-level immunoSEQ v3.0 assays were run. Measured with immunoSEQ multiplex PCR; TCRdb has only the in-frame clones, and not every one. The sample has roughly 28,000 clones, 65% to 85% seen once; the top ten hold about 9.4%. The genes are TRBV7-9 and TRBJ1-6; 8 bases are a match to TRBD1. Sample: unsorted PBMCs, taken 3 years after starting antiretroviral therapy. The receptor's source is a man aged 40-49 years with HIV. The CDR3 sequence is CASRSGSRTGPNSPLHF. CDR3 coding DNA: TGTGCCAGCAGATCCGGGTCCCGGACAGGGCCCAATTCACCCCTCCACTTT.